This TCR beta chain was obtained from a study of blood T cell repertoires in COVID-19. Study in general: Specimens from acute and convalescent COVID-19 originated in the United States, Italy and Spain. Sample material is recorded as cDNA or gDNA derived from T cells, B-cell-depleted T cells, or PBMCs.

Original processing methods: Counts of nucleated cells, estimated from reference gene primer amplification, were obtained. TCRdb's table, derived via immunoSEQ multiplex PCR, lists solely in-frame clones and lacks some. D and trimming come from the DNA, and the V and J calls and clone size come from that table. The table records over 15,000 clones, 93% of them present only once. J gave up 3 bases and V 5 bases, and 6 bases lay outside the gene matches. The germline gives CDR1 SEHNR, CDR2 FQNEAQ (reference sequence). CDR3 size: 17 residues. The TCR sequence derives from a human donor in a cohort sampled during active COVID-19. This chain connects TRBV7-9 to TRBJ2-1; TRBD2 matches 14 bases. The sample comprised peripheral blood. The CDR3 DNA is TGTGCCAGCAGCCTGGGGACTAGCGGGAGTAGCTACAATGAGCAGTTCTTC. Translating gives CASSLGTSGSSYNEQFF. Complete variable domain (other parts from reference TRBV7-9 and TRBJ2-1): DTGVSQNPRHKITKRGQNVTFRCDPISEHNRLYWYRQTLGQGPEFLTYFQNEAQLEKSRLLSDRFSAERPKGSFSTLEIQRTEQGDSAMYLCASSLGTSGSSYNEQFFGPGTRLTVL.